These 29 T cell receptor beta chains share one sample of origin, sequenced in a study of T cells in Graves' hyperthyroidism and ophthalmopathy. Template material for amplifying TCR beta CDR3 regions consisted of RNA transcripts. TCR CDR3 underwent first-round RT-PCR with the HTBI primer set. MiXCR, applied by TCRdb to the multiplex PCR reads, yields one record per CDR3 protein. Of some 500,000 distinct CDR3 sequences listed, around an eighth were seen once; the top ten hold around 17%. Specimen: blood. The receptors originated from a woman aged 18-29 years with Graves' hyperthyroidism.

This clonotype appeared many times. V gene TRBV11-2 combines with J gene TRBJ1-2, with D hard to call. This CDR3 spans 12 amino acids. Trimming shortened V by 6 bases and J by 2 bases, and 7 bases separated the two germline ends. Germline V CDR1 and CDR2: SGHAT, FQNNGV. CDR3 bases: TGTGCCAGCAGGGCTGGGAACTATGGCTACACCTTC. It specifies CASRAGNYGYTF.

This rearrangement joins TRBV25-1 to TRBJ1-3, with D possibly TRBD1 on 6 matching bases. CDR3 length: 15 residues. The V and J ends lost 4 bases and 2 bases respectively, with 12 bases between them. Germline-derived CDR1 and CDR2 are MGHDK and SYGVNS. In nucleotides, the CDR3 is TGTGCCAGCAGTGCCCTCACAGGGACTGGAAACACCATATATTTT. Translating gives CASSALTGTGNTIYF.

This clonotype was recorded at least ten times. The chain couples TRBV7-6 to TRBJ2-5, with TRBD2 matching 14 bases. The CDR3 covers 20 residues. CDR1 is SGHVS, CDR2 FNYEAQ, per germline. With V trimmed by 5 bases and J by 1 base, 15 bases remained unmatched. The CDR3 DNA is TGTGCCAGCAGCCGGTATTTAGTGGGACTAGCGGGAGAGCGCCAAGAGACCCAGTACTTC. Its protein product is CASSRYLVGLAGERQETQYF.

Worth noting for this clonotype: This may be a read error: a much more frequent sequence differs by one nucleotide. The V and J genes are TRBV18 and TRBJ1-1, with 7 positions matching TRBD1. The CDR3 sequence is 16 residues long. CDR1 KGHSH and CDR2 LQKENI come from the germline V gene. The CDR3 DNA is TGTGCCAGCTCACCAGCAGGGGGTCCCTTGAACACTGAAGCTTCCTTT. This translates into CASSPAGGPLNTEASF.

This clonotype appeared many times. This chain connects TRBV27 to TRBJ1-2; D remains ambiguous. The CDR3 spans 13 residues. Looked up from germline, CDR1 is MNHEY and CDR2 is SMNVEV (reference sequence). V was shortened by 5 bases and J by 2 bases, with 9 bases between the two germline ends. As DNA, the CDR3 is TGTGCCAGCAGTACTACGGGGAACTATGGCTACACCTTC. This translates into CASSTTGNYGYTF.

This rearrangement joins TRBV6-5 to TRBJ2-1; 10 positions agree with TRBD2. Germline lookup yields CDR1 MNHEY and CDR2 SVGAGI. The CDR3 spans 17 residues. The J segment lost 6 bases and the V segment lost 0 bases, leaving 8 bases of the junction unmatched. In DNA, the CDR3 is TGTGCCAGCAGTTACTCGTCTAGCGGGAGTTTAGGCAATGAGCAGTTCTTC. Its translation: CASSYSSSGSLGNEQFF.

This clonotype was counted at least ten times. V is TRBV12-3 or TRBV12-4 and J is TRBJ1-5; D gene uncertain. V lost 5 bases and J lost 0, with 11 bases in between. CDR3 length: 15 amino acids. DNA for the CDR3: TGTGCCAGCAGTCCCGATTATTTTAGCAATCAGCCCCAGCATTTT. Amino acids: CASSPDYFSNQPQHF.

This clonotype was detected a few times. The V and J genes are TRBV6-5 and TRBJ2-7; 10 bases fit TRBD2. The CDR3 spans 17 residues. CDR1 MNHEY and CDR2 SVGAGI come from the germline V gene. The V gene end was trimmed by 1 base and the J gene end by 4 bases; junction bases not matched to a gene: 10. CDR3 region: CASSYWSASGRRYEQYF. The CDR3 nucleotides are TGTGCCAGCAGTTACTGGTCGGCTAGCGGGAGAAGGTACGAGCAGTACTTC.

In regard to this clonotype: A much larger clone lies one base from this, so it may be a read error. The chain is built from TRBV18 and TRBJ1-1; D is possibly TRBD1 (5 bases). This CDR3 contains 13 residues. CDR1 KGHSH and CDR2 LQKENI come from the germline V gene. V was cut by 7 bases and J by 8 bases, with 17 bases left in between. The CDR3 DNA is TGTGCCAGCTTACTTAGACGGGGGGAGGAAGCTTTCTTT. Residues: CASLLRRGEEAFF.

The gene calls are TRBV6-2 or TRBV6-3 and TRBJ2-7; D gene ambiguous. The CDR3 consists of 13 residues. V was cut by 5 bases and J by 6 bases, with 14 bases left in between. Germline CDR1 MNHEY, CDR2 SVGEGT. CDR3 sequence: CASSTGPALEQYV. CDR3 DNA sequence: TGTGCCAGCAGTACTGGTCCGGCCCTCGAGCAGTACGTC.

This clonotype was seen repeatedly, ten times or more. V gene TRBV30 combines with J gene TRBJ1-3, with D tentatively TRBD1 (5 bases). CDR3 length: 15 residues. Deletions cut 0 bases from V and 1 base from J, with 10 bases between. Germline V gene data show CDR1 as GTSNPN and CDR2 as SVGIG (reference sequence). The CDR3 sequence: CAWSVPWGSGNTIYF. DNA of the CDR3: TGTGCCTGGAGTGTACCCTGGGGGTCTGGAAACACCATATATTTT.

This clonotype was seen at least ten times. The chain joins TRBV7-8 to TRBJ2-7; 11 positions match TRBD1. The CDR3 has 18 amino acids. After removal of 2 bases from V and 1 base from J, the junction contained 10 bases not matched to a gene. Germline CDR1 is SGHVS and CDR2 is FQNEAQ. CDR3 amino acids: CASSLKWSGQGASYEQYF. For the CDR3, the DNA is TGTGCCAGCAGCTTAAAGTGGTCCGGACAGGGGGCGTCCTACGAGCAGTACTTC.

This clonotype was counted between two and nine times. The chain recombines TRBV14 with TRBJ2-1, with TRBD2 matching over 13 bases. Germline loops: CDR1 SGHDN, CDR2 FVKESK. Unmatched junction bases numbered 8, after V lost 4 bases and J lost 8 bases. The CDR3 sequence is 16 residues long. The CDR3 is CASSRLAGGLIDEQFF. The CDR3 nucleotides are TGTGCCAGCAGCCGACTAGCGGGAGGCCTTATCGATGAGCAGTTCTTC.

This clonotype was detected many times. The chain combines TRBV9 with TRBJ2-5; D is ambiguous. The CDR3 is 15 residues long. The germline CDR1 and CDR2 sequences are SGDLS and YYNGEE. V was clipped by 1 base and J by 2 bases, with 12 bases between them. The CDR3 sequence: CASSVNPRTQETQYF. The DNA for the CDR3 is TGTGCCAGCAGCGTAAACCCTCGAACTCAAGAGACCCAGTACTTC.

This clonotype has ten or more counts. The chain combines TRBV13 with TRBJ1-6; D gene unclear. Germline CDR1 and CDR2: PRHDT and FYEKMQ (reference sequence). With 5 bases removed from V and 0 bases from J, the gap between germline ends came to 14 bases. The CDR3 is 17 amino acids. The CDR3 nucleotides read TGTGCCAGCAGCCCAGTATTCTGGAGCTCCTATAATTCACCCCTCCACTTT. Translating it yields CASSPVFWSSYNSPLHF.

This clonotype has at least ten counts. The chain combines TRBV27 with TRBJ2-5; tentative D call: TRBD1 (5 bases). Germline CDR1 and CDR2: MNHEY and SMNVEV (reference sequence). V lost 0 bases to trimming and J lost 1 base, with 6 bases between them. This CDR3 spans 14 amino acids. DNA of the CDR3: TGTGCCAGCAGTTTATCTGGGGCCCAAGAGACCCAGTACTTC. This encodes CASSLSGAQETQYF.

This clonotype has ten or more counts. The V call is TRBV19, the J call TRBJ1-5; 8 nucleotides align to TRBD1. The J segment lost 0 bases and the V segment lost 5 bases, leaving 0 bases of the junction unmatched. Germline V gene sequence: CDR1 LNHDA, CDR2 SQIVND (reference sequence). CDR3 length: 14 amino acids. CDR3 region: CASSGQGSNQPQHF. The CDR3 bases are TGTGCCAGTAGTGGACAGGGTAGCAATCAGCCCCAGCATTTT. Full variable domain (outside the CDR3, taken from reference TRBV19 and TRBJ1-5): DGGITQSPKYLFRKEGQNVTLSCEQNLNHDAMYWYRQDPGQGLRLIYYSQIVNDFQKGDIAEGYSVSREKKESFPLTVTSAQKNPTAFYLCASSGQGSNQPQHFGDGTRLSIL.

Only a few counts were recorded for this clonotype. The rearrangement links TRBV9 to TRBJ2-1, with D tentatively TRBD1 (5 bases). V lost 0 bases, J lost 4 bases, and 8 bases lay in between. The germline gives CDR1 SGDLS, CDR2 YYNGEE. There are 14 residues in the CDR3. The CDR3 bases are TGTGCCAGCAGCGTAGAAGGGGCGTACAATGAGCAGTTCTTC. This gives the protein CASSVEGAYNEQFF.

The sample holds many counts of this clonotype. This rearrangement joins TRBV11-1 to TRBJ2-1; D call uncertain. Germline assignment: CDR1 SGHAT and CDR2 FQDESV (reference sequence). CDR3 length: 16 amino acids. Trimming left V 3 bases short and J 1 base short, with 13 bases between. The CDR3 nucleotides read TGTGCCAGCAGCTTCCCCGGATCTCGGTCCTACAATGAGCAGTTCTTC. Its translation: CASSFPGSRSYNEQFF.

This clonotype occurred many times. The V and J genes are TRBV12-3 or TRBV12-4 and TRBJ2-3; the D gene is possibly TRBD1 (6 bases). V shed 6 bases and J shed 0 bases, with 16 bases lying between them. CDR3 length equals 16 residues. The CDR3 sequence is CASRPRGSGSTDTQYF. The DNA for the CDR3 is TGTGCCAGCAGACCCAGGGGCTCGGGGAGCACAGATACGCAGTATTTT.

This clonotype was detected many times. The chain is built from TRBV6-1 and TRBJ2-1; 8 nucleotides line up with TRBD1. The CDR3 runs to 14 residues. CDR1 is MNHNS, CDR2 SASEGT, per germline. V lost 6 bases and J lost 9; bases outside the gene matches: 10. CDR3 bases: TGTGCCAGCAGCCGTACCCGGACAGGGCTTGAGCAGTTCTTC. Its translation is CASSRTRTGLEQFF.

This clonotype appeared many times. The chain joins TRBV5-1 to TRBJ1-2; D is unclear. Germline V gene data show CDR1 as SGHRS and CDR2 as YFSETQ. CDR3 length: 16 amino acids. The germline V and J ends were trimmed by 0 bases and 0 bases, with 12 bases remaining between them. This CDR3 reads CASSLGSHRANYGYTF. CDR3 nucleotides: TGCGCCAGCAGCTTGGGGAGCCACCGAGCTAACTATGGCTACACCTTC.

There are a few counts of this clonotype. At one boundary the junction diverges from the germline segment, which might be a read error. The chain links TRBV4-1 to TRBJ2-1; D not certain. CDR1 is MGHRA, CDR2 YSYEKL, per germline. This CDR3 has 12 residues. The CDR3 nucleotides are TGCGCCAGCGGCCATCCGGACCGTGAGCAGTTCTTC. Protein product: CASGHPDREQFF.

This CDR3 is CATSSRGGLETQYF. CDR3 sequence (DNA): TGTGCCACCAGCAGCCGAGGAGGCCTGGAGACCCAGTACTTC. The chain carries TRBV15 and TRBJ2-5; D possibly corresponds to TRBD2 (5 bases). Germline V gene sequence: CDR1 LNHNV, CDR2 YYDKDF (reference sequence). The V end lost 3 bases, the J end lost 5 bases, and 13 bases lay between the germline ends. The CDR3 sequence is 14 residues long.

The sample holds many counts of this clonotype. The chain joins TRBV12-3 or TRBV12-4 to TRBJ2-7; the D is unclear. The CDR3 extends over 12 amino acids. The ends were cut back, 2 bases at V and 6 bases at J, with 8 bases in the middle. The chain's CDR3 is CASSLSTPEQYF. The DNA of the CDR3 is TGTGCCAGCAGTTTATCGACACCCGAGCAGTACTTC.

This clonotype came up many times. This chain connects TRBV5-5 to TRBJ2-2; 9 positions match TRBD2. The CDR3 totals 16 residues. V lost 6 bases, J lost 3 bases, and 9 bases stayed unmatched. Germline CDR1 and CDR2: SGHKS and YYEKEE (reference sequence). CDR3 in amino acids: CASKGGRAIYTGELFF. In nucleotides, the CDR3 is TGTGCCAGCAAAGGCGGGAGGGCCATCTACACCGGGGAGCTGTTTTTT.

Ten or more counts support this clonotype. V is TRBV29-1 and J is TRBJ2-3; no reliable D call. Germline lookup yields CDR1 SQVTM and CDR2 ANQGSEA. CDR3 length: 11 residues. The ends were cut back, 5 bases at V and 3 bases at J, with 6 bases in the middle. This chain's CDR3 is CSVKITDTQYF. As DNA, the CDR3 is TGCAGCGTTAAAATTACAGATACGCAGTATTTT.

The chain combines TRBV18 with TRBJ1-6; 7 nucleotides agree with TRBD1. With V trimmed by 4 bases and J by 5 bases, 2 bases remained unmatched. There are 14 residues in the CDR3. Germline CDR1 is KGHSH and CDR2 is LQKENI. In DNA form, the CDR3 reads TGTGCCAGCTCACGGGACAGTAATAATTCACCCCTCCACTTT. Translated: CASSRDSNNSPLHF.

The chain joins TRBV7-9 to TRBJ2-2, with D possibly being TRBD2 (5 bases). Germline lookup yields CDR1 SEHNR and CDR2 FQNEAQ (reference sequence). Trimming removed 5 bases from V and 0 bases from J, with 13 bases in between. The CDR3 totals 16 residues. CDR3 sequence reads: CASSPLARPNTGELFF. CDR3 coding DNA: TGTGCCAGCAGCCCATTAGCGCGGCCGAACACCGGGGAGCTGTTTTTT.